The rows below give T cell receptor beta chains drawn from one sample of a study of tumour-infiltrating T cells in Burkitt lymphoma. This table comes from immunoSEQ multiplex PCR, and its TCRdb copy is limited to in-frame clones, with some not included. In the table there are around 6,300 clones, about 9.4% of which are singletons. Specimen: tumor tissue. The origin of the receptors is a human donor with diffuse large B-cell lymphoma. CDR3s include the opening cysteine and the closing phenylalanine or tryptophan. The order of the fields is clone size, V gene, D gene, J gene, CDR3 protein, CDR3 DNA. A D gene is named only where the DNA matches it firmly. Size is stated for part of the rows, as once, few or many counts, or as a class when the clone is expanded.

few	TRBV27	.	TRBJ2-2	CASSSGASYTGELFF	TGTGCCAGCAGTTCCGGTGCAAGCTACACCGGGGAGCTGTTTTTT
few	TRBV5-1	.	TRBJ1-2	CASSLRTFRKGYTF	TGCGCCAGCAGCCTCCGGACCTTTCGTAAGGGCTACACCTTC
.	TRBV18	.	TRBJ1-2	CASSGGQDYGYTF	TGTGCCAGCTCTGGTGGGCAGGACTATGGCTACACCTTC
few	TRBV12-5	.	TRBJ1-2	CASGRVRGLQGGYTF	TGTGCTAGTGGGAGGGTCCGCGGCCTCCAAGGAGGCTACACCTTC
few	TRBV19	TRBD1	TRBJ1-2	CASSPTPGTGADGYTF	TGTGCCAGTAGTCCCACTCCCGGGACAGGGGCAGATGGCTACACCTTC
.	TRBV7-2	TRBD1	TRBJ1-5	CASTTAGGSSNQPQHF	TGTGCCAGCACAACGGCAGGGGGGTCTAGCAATCAGCCCCAGCATTTT
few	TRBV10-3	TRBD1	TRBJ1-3	CAISGQGVGNTIYF	TGTGCCATCAGTGGACAGGGGGTTGGAAACACCATATATTTT
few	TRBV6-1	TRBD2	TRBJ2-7	CASSDLSGGPSYEQYF	TGTGCCAGCAGTGATTTAAGCGGGGGGCCCTCCTACGAGCAGTACTTC
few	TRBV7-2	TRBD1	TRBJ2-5	CASSLGGGFGETQYF	TGTGCCAGCAGCTTAGGAGGGGGCTTTGGAGAGACCCAGTACTTC
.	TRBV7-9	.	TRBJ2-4	CASSFPPGTSGQKNIQYF	TGTGCCAGCAGCTTCCCTCCGGGGACGTCGGGACAAAAAAACATTCAGTACTTC
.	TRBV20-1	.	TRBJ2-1	CSATPRREQFF	TGCAGTGCTACCCCCAGGCGAGAGCAGTTCTTC
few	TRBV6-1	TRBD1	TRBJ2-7	CATTPPGAGGYEQYF	TGTGCCACAACCCCCCCCGGGGCAGGGGGCTACGAGCAGTACTTC
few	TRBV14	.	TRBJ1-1	CASSRNRDGEAFF	TGTGCCAGCAGCCGCAACAGGGATGGTGAAGCTTTCTTT
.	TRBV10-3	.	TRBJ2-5	CAIMSPGETQYF	TGTGCCATCATGAGCCCGGGGGAGACCCAGTACTTC
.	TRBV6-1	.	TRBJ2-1	CASSPRDNEQFF	TGTGCCAGCAGTCCCCGGGACAATGAGCAGTTCTTC
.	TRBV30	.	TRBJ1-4	CAWSGQRNEKLFF	TGTGCCTGGAGCGGTCAGAGAAATGAAAAACTGTTTTTT
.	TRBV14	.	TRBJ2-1	CASSQQWDYNEQFF	TGTGCCAGCAGCCAACAATGGGACTACAATGAGCAGTTCTTC
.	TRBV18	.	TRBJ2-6	CASSPREGGANVLTF	TGTGCCAGCTCACCACGAGAGGGAGGGGCCAACGTCCTGACTTTC
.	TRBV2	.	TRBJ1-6	CASKTMGNSPLHF	TGTGCCAGCAAAACTATGGGGAATTCACCCCTCCACTTT
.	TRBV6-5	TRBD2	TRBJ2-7	CASSLGRGAYEQYF	TGTGCCAGCAGTTTGGGACGGGGGGCCTACGAGCAGTACTTC
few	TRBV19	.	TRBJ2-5	CASTSGSPGTQYF	TGTGCCAGTACCTCGGGGTCCCCGGGGACCCAGTACTTC
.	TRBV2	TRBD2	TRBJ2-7	CASSEGGNSYEQYF	TGTGCCAGCAGTGAGGGGGGGAACTCCTACGAGCAGTACTTC
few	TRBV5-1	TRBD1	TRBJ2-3	CASSPGTEDTQYF	TGCGCCAGCAGCCCTGGGACAGAAGATACGCAGTATTTT
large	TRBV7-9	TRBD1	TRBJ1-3	CASSLGQGYSGNTIYF	TGTGCCAGCAGCTTGGGACAGGGTTATTCTGGAAACACCATATATTTT
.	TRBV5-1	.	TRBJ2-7	CASSPTQGSYEQYF	TGCGCCAGCAGTCCGACCCAAGGATCCTACGAGCAGTACTTC
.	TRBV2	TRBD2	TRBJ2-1	CASPIGRGNNEQFF	TGTGCCAGCCCGATAGGGCGGGGGAACAATGAGCAGTTCTTC
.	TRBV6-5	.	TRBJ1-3	CASSYRGGAIYF	TGTGCCAGCAGTTACAGGGGAGGGGCCATATATTTT
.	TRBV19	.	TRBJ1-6	CASSSRDGNSPLHF	TGTGCCAGTAGTAGTCGGGACGGGAATTCACCCCTCCACTTT
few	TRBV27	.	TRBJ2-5	CASSLYGRQETQYF	TGTGCCAGCAGTTTATATGGCAGGCAAGAGACCCAGTACTTC
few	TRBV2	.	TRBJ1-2	CASTQGVYGYTF	TGTGCCAGCACTCAAGGAGTTTATGGCTACACCTTC
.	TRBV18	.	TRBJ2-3	CASSPPRGWDPSTDTQYF	TGTGCCAGCTCACCACCCCGGGGGTGGGATCCTAGCACAGATACGCAGTATTTT
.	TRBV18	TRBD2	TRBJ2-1	CASSLTSGGYSYNEQFF	TGTGCCAGCTCACTTACTAGCGGGGGGTACTCCTACAATGAGCAGTTCTTC
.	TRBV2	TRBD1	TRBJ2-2	CASKLTGGNTGELFF	TGTGCCAGCAAGTTGACAGGGGGTAACACCGGGGAGCTGTTTTTT
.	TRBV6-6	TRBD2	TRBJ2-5	CASRLAGGPEETQYF	TGTGCCAGCAGACTAGCGGGGGGGCCGGAAGAGACCCAGTACTTC
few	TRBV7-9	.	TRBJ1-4	CASSLEGGRNEKLFF	TGTGCCAGCAGCCTTGAGGGGGGACGTAATGAAAAACTGTTTTTT
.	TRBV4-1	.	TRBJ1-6	CASSLGPGDYNSPLHF	TGCGCCAGCAGCCTCGGACCAGGGGACTATAATTCACCCCTCCACTTT
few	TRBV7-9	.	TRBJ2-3	CASSPLSTDTQYF	TGTGCCAGCAGCCCACTGAGCACAGATACGCAGTATTTT
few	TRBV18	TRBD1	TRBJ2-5	CASSRTGGWETQYF	TGTGCCAGCTCACGGACAGGGGGCTGGGAGACCCAGTACTTC
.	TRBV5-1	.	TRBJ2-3	CASSLDGGPADTQYF	TGCGCCAGCAGCTTAGACGGGGGGCCGGCGGATACGCAGTATTTT
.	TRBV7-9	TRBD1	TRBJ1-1	CASSSIVRQGLEAFF	TGTGCCAGCAGCTCCATAGTACGACAGGGCCTTGAAGCTTTCTTT
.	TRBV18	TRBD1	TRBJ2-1	CASSPDRDTEQFF	TGTGCCAGCTCTCCGGACAGGGACACTGAGCAGTTCTTC
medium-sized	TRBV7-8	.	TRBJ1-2	CASSLLTGNYGYTF	TGTGCCAGCAGCTTACTGACAGGAAACTATGGCTACACCTTC
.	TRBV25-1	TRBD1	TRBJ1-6	CASSTGQGNSPLHF	TGTGCCAGCAGTACCGGACAGGGTAATTCACCCCTCCACTTT
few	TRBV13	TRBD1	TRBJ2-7	CASSLEGRGPLEQYF	TGTGCCAGCAGCTTAGAGGGCAGGGGGCCCCTCGAGCAGTACTTC
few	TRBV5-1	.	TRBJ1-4	CASSLGPREATNEKLFF	TGCGCCAGCAGCTTGGGACCCAGAGAAGCAACTAATGAAAAACTGTTTTTT
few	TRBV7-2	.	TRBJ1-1	CASSLVGRINLEAFF	TGTGCCAGCAGCTTAGTAGGCAGGATAAACCTTGAAGCTTTCTTT
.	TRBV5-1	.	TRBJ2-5	CASTSGARETQYF	TGCGCCAGCACCTCAGGAGCACGAGAGACCCAGTACTTC
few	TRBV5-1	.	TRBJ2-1	CASSFWSNNEQFF	TGCGCCAGCAGCTTCTGGTCAAACAATGAGCAGTTCTTC
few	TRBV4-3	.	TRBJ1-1	CASSQDLGGWGTEAFF	TGCGCCAGCAGCCAAGATCTGGGGGGATGGGGCACTGAAGCTTTCTTT